This T cell receptor (beta chain) was captured by sequencing in a study of response to subunit inactivated influenza vaccine. As for this clonotype: Antigen specificity is unknown.

TCRdb re-called the RT-PCR reads with MiXCR, one entry per CDR3 protein. The data contain approximately 530,000 distinct CDR3 sequences, 10% to 15% of them singletons. Study-level findings and limits: After each seasonal influenza vaccination, few new T cells are recruited, the authors suggested.

The CDR3 contains 13 residues. Germline CDR1 and CDR2: SEHNR and FQNEAQ (reference sequence). With 3 bases removed from V and 6 bases from J, the gap between germline ends came to 12 bases. The receptor comes from a man aged 45 to 65 who received an inactivated influenza vaccine. The input for sequencing was PBMCs from blood, taken roughly 6 weeks after vaccination. The V gene is TRBV7-9, the J gene TRBJ2-7; no reliable D call. The CDR3 DNA follows: TGTGCCAGCAGCTTGAGCGTCTCCCTCGAGCAGTACTTC. This codes for CASSLSVSLEQYF.